Shown below are 10 T cell receptor beta chains from a single sample sequenced in a study of cytomegalovirus exposure and HLA in healthy donors. Researchers ran the PCR with 60 Vbeta and 13 Jbeta primers. TCRdb's table, derived via immunoSEQ multiplex PCR, lists solely in-frame clones and lacks some. Here the sample spans 150,000 or so clones, 74% being singletons. The sequenced sample was PBMCs. The source is a male donor in good health and CMV-seronegative.

CDR3 loop: CASIKGAWSGAGANVLTF. DNA for the CDR3: TGCGCCAGCATAAAAGGGGCGTGGAGCGGGGCTGGGGCCAACGTCCTGACTTTC. The rearrangement links TRBV10-1 to TRBJ2-6; TRBD2 matches 7 bases. This CDR3 comprises 18 residues. Per germline, CDR1 WNHNN and CDR2 SYGVQD (reference sequence). After removal of 7 bases from V and 2 bases from J, the junction contained 14 bases not matched to a gene.

This chain joins TRBV5-1 and TRBJ1-6, with D perhaps matching TRBD1 (5 bases). This CDR3 has 15 amino acids. The V end was cut by 3 bases, the J end by 1 base, with 8 bases between. Germline CDR1 is SGHRS and CDR2 is YFSETQ. Here the CDR3 DNA reads TGCGCCAGCAGCTCGGGGGGGTCCTATAATTCACCCCTCCACTTT. Encoded protein: CASSSGGSYNSPLHF. Together with reference TRBV5-1 and TRBJ1-6, the CDR3 gives the full variable domain: KAGVTQTPRYLIKTRGQQVTLSCSPISGHRSVSWYQQTPGQGLQFLFEYFSETQRNKGNFPGRFSGRQFSNSRSEMNVSTLELGDSALYLCASSSGGSYNSPLHFGNGTRLTVT.

The V call is TRBV7-9, the J call TRBJ2-7; TRBD2 is a possible D gene (5 bases). Trimming stripped 1 base from V and 9 bases from J, with 16 bases between. The CDR3 is 14 amino acids. Germline-derived CDR1 and CDR2 are SEHNR and FQNEAQ (reference sequence). The CDR3 DNA reads TGTGCCAGCAGCTTAGAACTAGATTCTACGAGGCAGTACTTC. Protein sequence: CASSLELDSTRQYF.

V and J are TRBV7-8 and TRBJ2-7; 8 bases are a match to TRBD2. Germline assignment: CDR1 SGHVS and CDR2 FQNEAQ. The CDR3 extends over 13 amino acids. V shed 0 bases and J 5 bases; nucleotides not matched to a gene: 0. CDR3 nucleotide sequence: TGTGCCAGCAGCTTAGCCGGGAGGGACGAGCAGTACTTC. Amino acids: CASSLAGRDEQYF.

V usage is TRBV6-5 and J usage is TRBJ2-7; the match to TRBD1 covers 7 bases. CDR3 size: 15 residues. The V segment lost 6 bases and the J segment 5 bases; nucleotides outside the gene matches: 13. Looked up from germline, CDR1 is MNHEY and CDR2 is SVGAGI. The CDR3 DNA sequence: TGTGCCAGCAGCTCGTCAGGGGGTTTAAGCAACGAGCAGTACTTC. This codes for CASSSSGGLSNEQYF.

The rearrangement joins TRBV7-6 to TRBJ2-7, with D possibly being TRBD1 (7 bases). This CDR3 spans 15 amino acids. Per germline, CDR1 SGHVS and CDR2 FNYEAQ. The ends were cut back, 8 bases at V and 2 bases at J, with 19 bases in the middle. CDR3 sequence reads: CASGGTASTTYEQYF. CDR3 coding DNA: TGTGCCAGCGGGGGGACAGCTTCGACCACCTACGAGCAGTACTTC.

This clone was seen only a few times. This rearrangement joins TRBV19 to TRBJ2-1; 10 bases are a match to TRBD1. CDR1 is LNHDA, CDR2 SQIVND, per germline (reference sequence). There are 17 residues in the CDR3. J lost 6 bases, V lost 3 bases, and 11 bases had no gene match. DNA of the CDR3: TGTGCCAGTAGTATTGACGGGGGGGGACAGGGGATCAATGAGCAGTTCTTC. Translating gives CASSIDGGGQGINEQFF.

The rearrangement links TRBV7-2 to TRBJ2-7, with 9 nucleotides matching TRBD2. The V and J ends lost 5 bases and 2 bases, in that order; junction bases with no gene match: 7. The CDR3 has 15 amino acids. CDR1 is SGHTA, CDR2 FQGNSA, per germline. The CDR3 sequence is CASSIGTSNPYEQYF. The CDR3 DNA follows: TGTGCCAGCAGCATCGGGACTAGCAATCCCTACGAGCAGTACTTC.

The chain uses TRBV7-2 and TRBJ2-7; 10 bases line up with TRBD1. The germline V gene has CDR1 SGHTA and CDR2 FQGNSA. Trimming took 1 base from V and 5 from J; bases not matched to a gene: 8. The CDR3 consists of 16 residues. CDR3 bases: TGTGCCAGCAGCTTAGGGGGACAGGGGCTTCCTCACGAGCAGTACTTC. Protein product: CASSLGGQGLPHEQYF.

The chain couples TRBV28 to TRBJ2-2; the match to TRBD2 covers 13 bases. From germline, CDR1 is MDHEN and CDR2 SYDVKM. The CDR3 length is 19 residues. The trim removed 3 bases at V and 1 base at J, leaving 8 bases unmatched. The CDR3 DNA follows: TGTGCCAGCAGTTTGCCGACTAGCGGGAGGCCAATGAACACCGGGGAGCTGTTTTTT. It specifies CASSLPTSGRPMNTGELFF.